This T cell receptor beta chain came from a study of molecular identifiers for immune sequencing clone quantification. The germline CDR1 and CDR2 sequences are MDHEN and SYDVKM. CDR3 length equals 15 residues. Trimming stripped 6 bases from V and 2 bases from J, with 17 bases between. TCRdb redid the calling of the PCR reads with MiXCR, one entry per CDR3 protein. The sample consists of more than 250,000 distinct CDR3 sequences, 20% to 25% of them appearing once. This clonotype was seen a handful of times. This chain connects TRBV28 to TRBJ2-7, with a weak D call TRBD1 (5 bases). The TCR sequence derives from a human donor in good health. Some libraries in this study had Jurkat cell RNA spiked in. Sequenced input: naive CD8+ T cells from blood, with Jurkat cell RNA spiked in. Subset of the sample: FACS-sorted CD8+CD4-CCR7+CD45RA+ naive T cells. CDR3 residues: CASSTPRDSPYEQYF. For the CDR3, the DNA is TGTGCCAGCAGCACCCCCAGGGATTCCCCCTACGAGCAGTACTTC.